The present TCR beta chain was sequenced within a study of response to subunit inactivated influenza vaccine (dated by TCRdb to between 2017 and 2018). Describing the broader study: Deep quantitative T cell receptor repertoire profiling was used in the study to track responses to a trivalent subunit inactivated influenza vaccine.

What the research found in general, with its limitations: It was suggested by the authors that each seasonal influenza vaccination may recruit only a limited number of new T cells.

This clonotype showed up many times. What antigen it recognizes has not been identified. Base quality data are lacking; no much larger clone is found one base away. Library preparation employed RT-PCR. Sequencing instrument: Illumina HiSeq 2500. In TCRdb, the public reads were trimmed at Q25 with fastp and aligned with MiXCR, with productive beta chains retained. Duplicate CDR3 protein sequences are folded into a single record with the most common DNA and genes. The sample contains about 780,000 distinct CDR3 sequences, roughly 18% of them found a single time. 11% of the sample belongs to the ten largest clones. In the germline V gene, CDR1 corresponds to SGHRS and CDR2 to YFSETQ. V gives up 2 bases and J gives up 7 bases, and the segment between their germline ends measures 12 bases. The CDR3 spans 14 residues, from the cysteine through the phenylalanine. Kept here is only the CDR3 DNA, which spans 42 bases and is read in frame from base 1.

The chain employs TRBV5-1 and TRBJ2-2; the D gene is perhaps TRBD1 or TRBD2, as each covers 5 bases. The sample was PBMCs from blood, taken less than 6 days after vaccination. The TCR originated in a man over 45 who received an inactivated influenza vaccine. Donor details come from another sample of the same person, matched by shared clones. This receptor carries the CDR3 CASSFVGENGELFF. The DNA sequence follows: TGCGCCAGCAGCTTCGTAGGGGAGAACGGGGAGCTGTTTTTT.